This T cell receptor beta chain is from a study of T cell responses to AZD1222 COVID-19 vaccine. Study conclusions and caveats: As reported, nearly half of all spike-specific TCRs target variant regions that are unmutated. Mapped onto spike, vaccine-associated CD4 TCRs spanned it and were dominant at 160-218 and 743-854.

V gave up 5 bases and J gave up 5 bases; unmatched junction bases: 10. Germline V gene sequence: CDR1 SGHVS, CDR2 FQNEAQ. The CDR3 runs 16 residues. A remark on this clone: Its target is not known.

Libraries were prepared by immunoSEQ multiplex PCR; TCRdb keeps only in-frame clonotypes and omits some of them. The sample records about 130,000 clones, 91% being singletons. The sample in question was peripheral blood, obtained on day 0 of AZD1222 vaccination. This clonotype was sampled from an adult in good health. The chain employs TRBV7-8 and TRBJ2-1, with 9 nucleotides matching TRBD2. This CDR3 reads CASSKPLAGRNNEQFF. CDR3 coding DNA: TGTGCCAGCAGCAAACCTCTAGCGGGACGTAACAATGAGCAGTTCTTC.